The next 18 T cell receptor beta chains were all read from a single sample in a study of T cells in narcolepsy. Libraries were prepared by immunoSEQ multiplex PCR; TCRdb keeps only in-frame clonotypes and omits some of them. The repertoire consists of about 40,000 clones, with around 89% occurring once and the leading ten covering under 1.5%. Input material: CD45RA- memory CD4+ T cells from PBMCs. The receptors shown here come from a human donor with narcolepsy.

The chain links TRBV27 to TRBJ1-1; D remains unclear. Germline CDR1 MNHEY, CDR2 SMNVEV (reference sequence). The V gene lost 6 bases and the J gene lost 7 bases, with 9 bases spanning the gap. The length of the CDR3 is 11 residues. The chain's CDR3 is CASRYQSEAFF. The CDR3 coding sequence is TGTGCCAGCAGGTACCAGAGTGAAGCTTTCTTT.

The chain couples TRBV6-4 to TRBJ2-1; D is possibly TRBD1 (6 bases). CDR1 is MRHNA, CDR2 SNTAGT, per germline. V dropped 5 bases and J dropped 8 bases, with 13 bases sitting between them. CDR3 length: 13 residues. CDR3 protein: CASSHRVGDEQFF. CDR3 coding DNA: TGTGCCAGCAGTCACAGGGTGGGGGATGAGCAGTTCTTC.

The chain uses TRBV2 and TRBJ2-7; D not resolved. This CDR3 has 11 amino acids. Germline CDR1 SNHLY, CDR2 FYNNEI. Trimming removed 6 bases at V and 3 bases at J, with 6 bases between. The CDR3 DNA reads TGTGCCAGCAGCCCGGGCTACGAGCAGTACTTC. Amino acid sequence: CASSPGYEQYF.

The rearrangement links TRBV10-3 to TRBJ2-3, with D uncertain. CDR3 length: 14 amino acids. Germline lookup yields CDR1 ENHRY and CDR2 SYGVKD. The V end lost 4 bases, the J end lost 0 bases, and 8 bases lay between the germline ends. CDR3 nucleotide sequence: TGTGCCATCAGTGTAGGTGTCAGCACAGATACGCAGTATTTT. This translates into CAISVGVSTDTQYF.

The chain carries TRBV5-6 and TRBJ1-4; D perhaps matches TRBD1 (6 bases). Germline V gene sequence: CDR1 SGHDT, CDR2 YYEEEE. The germline V and J ends were trimmed by 0 bases and 8 bases, with 14 bases remaining between them. The CDR3 spans 15 residues. CDR3: CASSLGTEVWEKLFF. The DNA of the CDR3 is TGTGCCAGCAGCTTGGGGACAGAAGTTTGGGAAAAACTGTTTTTT.

V and J are TRBV5-6 and TRBJ1-2; D not certain. Germline lookup yields CDR1 SGHDT and CDR2 YYEEEE. This CDR3 region has 15 residues. V dropped 0 bases and J dropped 4 bases, with 13 bases sitting between them. As DNA, the CDR3 is TGTGCCAGCAGCTTGGGCGGTCTCAAAAGCTATGGCTACACCTTC. Amino acids: CASSLGGLKSYGYTF.

The rearrangement links TRBV27 to TRBJ2-5, with D unclear. The J call may be faulty, since TRBJ2-7 better matches the DNA end. CDR3 length equals 13 residues. CDR1 is MNHEY, CDR2 SMNVEV, per germline (reference sequence). The CDR3 DNA is TGTGCCAGCAGTGGCGGCCTGAACTACGAGCAGTACTTC. Translation gives CASSGGLNYEQYF.

The rearrangement joins TRBV30 to TRBJ2-5; TRBD1 might be the D (5 bases). This CDR3 spans 13 amino acids. CDR1 is GTSNPN and CDR2 is SVGIG in the germline V gene (reference sequence). V was pared by 4 bases and J by 5 bases, with 14 bases between. CDR3 coding DNA: TGTGCCTGGACCGGCAGATGGGGCGAGACCCAGTACTTC. This gives the protein CAWTGRWGETQYF.

The genes are TRBV5-8 and TRBJ2-5; D not resolved. V was shortened by 0 bases and J by 3 bases, with 0 bases between the two germline ends. The CDR3 length is 11 residues. In germline, CDR1 is SGHTS, CDR2 YDEGEE. This chain's CDR3 is CASSLEETQYF. CDR3 DNA: TGTGCCAGCAGCTTGGAAGAGACCCAGTACTTC.

The V and J genes are TRBV10-3 and TRBJ2-2, with 14 bases identical to TRBD2. This CDR3 contains 18 residues. After removal of 8 bases from V and 0 bases from J, the junction contained 8 bases not matched to a gene. CDR1 and CDR2 from the germline V gene are ENHRY and SYGVKD. The CDR3 sequence is CAIRSTSGGDTNTGELFF. CDR3 DNA sequence: TGTGCCATCCGTTCGACTAGCGGGGGGGATACGAACACCGGGGAGCTGTTTTTT.

The chain has TRBV30 and TRBJ2-5; tentatively, D is TRBD1 (5 bases). V was pared by 4 bases and J by 4 bases, with 10 bases between. The germline V gene has CDR1 GTSNPN and CDR2 SVGIG (reference sequence). The CDR3 is made up of 12 amino acids. The CDR3 DNA sequence: TGTGCCTGGAAGAAGGGGCGAGAGACCCAGTACTTC. Translated, it gives CAWKKGRETQYF.

This clone was seen a few times. CDR3 sequence (DNA): TGTGCCAGCAGCAAGACTAGTCTCCAAGAGACCCAGTACTTC. This encodes CASSKTSLQETQYF. The chain has TRBV7-9 and TRBJ2-5; D is perhaps TRBD2 (6 bases). V was trimmed by 5 bases and J by 1 base, leaving 11 bases between them. The CDR3 is 14 residues long. Germline CDR1 and CDR2: SEHNR and FQNEAQ (reference sequence).

The chain uses TRBV5-6 and TRBJ1-2, with D possibly matching TRBD1 (6 bases). CDR3 size: 13 residues. Germline assignment: CDR1 SGHDT and CDR2 YYEEEE. V lost 1 base and J lost 6, with 10 bases in between. The CDR3 spells CASSLIAGDGYTF. The CDR3 coding sequence is TGTGCCAGCAGCTTGATAGCAGGGGATGGCTACACCTTC.

J is TRBJ1-6 and V is TRBV11-3; D perhaps matches TRBD1 (5 bases). Germline CDR1 reads SGHNT; CDR2 reads YENEEA. The CDR3 runs 13 residues. Deletions cut 4 bases from V and 12 bases from J, with 13 bases between. The CDR3 reads CASSSVGEVPLHF. As DNA, the CDR3 is TGTGCCAGCAGCTCGGTGGGGGAGGTACCCCTCCACTTT.

Only a few counts were recorded for this clone. The chain couples TRBV7-9 to TRBJ1-1; D is undetermined. CDR3 length equals 13 residues. Trimming took off 5 bases at V and 4 bases at J, with 11 bases between the two ends. Germline CDR1 is SEHNR and CDR2 is FQNEAQ (reference sequence). CDR3 region: CASSPTSVTEAFF. DNA for the CDR3: TGTGCCAGCAGCCCGACCTCAGTCACTGAAGCTTTCTTT.

V is TRBV29-1 and J is TRBJ1-1; D is unresolved. The CDR3 has 11 residues. Trimming pared 4 bases from V and 5 bases from J, leaving 8 bases between. Germline assignment: CDR1 SQVTM and CDR2 ANQGSEA. Written as DNA, the CDR3 is TGCAGCGTTGGAAGGGTTACTGAAGCTTTCTTT. Protein: CSVGRVTEAFF.

J is TRBJ2-2 and V is TRBV4-2; TRBD2 matches at 8 bases. The CDR3 totals 18 residues. Germline V gene sequence: CDR1 LGHNA, CDR2 YNFKEQ. Germline trimming cut 0 bases from V and 2 bases from J; bases unmatched to any gene: 8. CDR3 protein: CASSQDQSGGLNTGELFF. In nucleotides, the CDR3 is TGTGCCAGCAGCCAAGATCAAAGCGGGGGATTAAACACCGGGGAGCTGTTTTTT.

The genes are TRBV11-2 and TRBJ2-6; D might be TRBD1 (5 bases). With 5 bases removed from V and 4 bases from J, the gap between germline ends came to 15 bases. Germline CDR1 SGHAT, CDR2 FQNNGV. The CDR3 is 16 residues long. CDR3 bases: TGTGCCAGCAGCCCAATCAGGGAATCCGGGGCCAACGTCCTGACTTTC. It encodes CASSPIRESGANVLTF.